This TCR beta chain originates from a study of blood T cell repertoires in COVID-19. Looking at the study overall: COVID-19 samples from acute and convalescent phases originated in the United States, Italy and Spain. From T cells, B-cell-depleted T cells, or PBMCs came the material, which was cDNA or gDNA.

Notes on this clone: One end of the junction is discordant with germline, which a read error may explain.

The method was immunoSEQ multiplex PCR; TCRdb's version includes in-frame clones alone and lacks a portion of them. In the table there are 65,000 to 85,000 clones, roughly 87% of which are singletons. CDR3 length: 16 residues. Germline values: CDR1 KGHSH, CDR2 LQKENI. This receptor was obtained from a woman in her late teens or twenties with acute or convalescent COVID-19. The J gene is TRBJ2-5, the V gene TRBV18; D remains unclear. Sample: peripheral blood. The CDR3 DNA sequence: TGTGCCAGCCCACCAGGAGTGGGTATCGAACAAGAGACCCAGTACTTC. It specifies CASPPGVGIEQETQYF.